This T cell receptor beta chain was obtained from a study of blood T cell repertoires in COVID-19. As for the study in general: PBMCs, B-cell-depleted T cells, or T cells were the source of the cDNA or gDNA that made up the material.

V gave up 7 bases and J gave up 12 bases, with 13 bases separating them. The CDR3 length is 11 residues. Germline V CDR1 and CDR2: LNHDA, SQIVND (reference sequence). Generated by immunoSEQ multiplex PCR, the TCRdb table keeps only in-frame clones and is missing some. The table records around 100,000 clones, roughly nine tenths of them present only once. The source material was peripheral blood. V gene TRBV19 combines with J gene TRBJ2-1, with D possibly matching TRBD2 (7 bases). The receptor's source is an elderly woman in a cohort sampled during active COVID-19. Here the CDR3 reads CASIGGGAQFF. DNA for the CDR3: TGTGCCAGTATAGGTGGGGGGGCGCAGTTCTTC.